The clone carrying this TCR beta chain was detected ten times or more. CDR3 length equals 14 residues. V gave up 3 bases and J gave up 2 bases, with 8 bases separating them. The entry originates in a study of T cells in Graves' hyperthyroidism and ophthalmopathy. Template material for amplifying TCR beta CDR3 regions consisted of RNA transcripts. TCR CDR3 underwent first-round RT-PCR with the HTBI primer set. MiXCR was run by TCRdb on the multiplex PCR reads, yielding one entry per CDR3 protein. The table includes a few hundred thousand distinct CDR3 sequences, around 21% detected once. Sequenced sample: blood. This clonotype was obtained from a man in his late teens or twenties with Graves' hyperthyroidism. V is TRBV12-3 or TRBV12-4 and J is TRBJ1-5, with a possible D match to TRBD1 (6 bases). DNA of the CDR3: TGTGCCAGCAGTTTGGGGACACGCAATCAGCCCCAGCATTTT. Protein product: CASSLGTRNQPQHF.